Listed here are 18 T cell receptor beta chains from one sample, sequenced in a study of cytomegalovirus exposure and HLA in healthy donors. The PCR ran on 60 Vbeta and 13 Jbeta primers. Libraries were prepared by immunoSEQ multiplex PCR; TCRdb keeps only in-frame clonotypes and omits some of them. The listing contains tens of thousands of clones. Specimen: PBMCs. These receptors were obtained from a middle-aged woman in good health and CMV-seropositive.

The CDR3 DNA follows: TGTGCCAGCAGCTTGGTGGGGAGGACAGGCTATGGCTACACCTTC. Protein: CASSLVGRTGYGYTF. This chain joins TRBV5-6 and TRBJ1-2; TRBD1 aligns across 7 bases. The ends lost 0 bases at V and 4 bases at J; junction bases unmatched: 6. Germline CDR1 and CDR2: SGHDT and YYEEEE. The CDR3 has 15 residues.

The chain carries TRBV6-1 and TRBJ2-1, with 12 bases fitting TRBD2. This CDR3 region has 14 residues. The germline V gene has CDR1 MNHNS and CDR2 SASEGT. J lost 9 bases, V lost 8 bases, and 8 bases had no gene match. The CDR3 DNA reads TGTGCCAGCCCTAGGACTAGCGGGAAGTTTGAGCAGTTCTTC. Translating gives CASPRTSGKFEQFF.

The V gene is TRBV5-1, the J gene TRBJ2-7; possible D gene TRBD1, 5 bases. Germline lookup yields CDR1 SGHRS and CDR2 YFSETQ. Trimming pared 2 bases from V and 7 bases from J, leaving 13 bases between. This CDR3 is built from 13 residues. CDR3 region: CASSFSGNREQYF. The CDR3, as DNA: TGCGCCAGCAGCTTTTCAGGGAACCGGGAGCAGTACTTC.

The rearrangement links TRBV19 to TRBJ2-2; TRBD2 matches 7 bases. CDR3 size: 14 residues. Trimming took 9 bases from V and 0 from J; bases not matched to a gene: 4. CDR1 and CDR2 from the germline V gene are LNHDA and SQIVND (reference sequence). In DNA form, the CDR3 reads TGTGCCAGCCGCGGGAGCGCGAACACCGGGGAGCTGTTTTTT. Translation gives CASRGSANTGELFF.

This rearrangement joins TRBV18 to TRBJ2-3, with no clear D. V lost 1 base to trimming and J lost 6 bases, with 8 bases between them. The CDR3 length is 13 residues. Germline V gene data show CDR1 as KGHSH and CDR2 as LQKENI. The CDR3 nucleotides read TGTGCCAGCTCACCACTTACAGAGGATACGCAGTATTTT. This encodes CASSPLTEDTQYF.

J is TRBJ1-1 and V is TRBV9; 7 bases fit TRBD1. Trimming removed 0 bases from V and 6 bases from J; junction bases left unmatched: 8. The V gene's germline CDR1 is SGDLS and CDR2 YYNGEE. The CDR3 covers 15 residues. The CDR3 spells CASSVEAGGNAEAFF. CDR3 in DNA: TGTGCCAGCAGCGTAGAGGCAGGGGGTAACGCTGAAGCTTTCTTT.

V is TRBV5-4 and J is TRBJ2-7; TRBD1 might be the D (5 bases). Germline CDR1 SGHNT, CDR2 YYREEE (reference sequence). Trimming cost V 2 bases and J 6 bases, with 9 bases left between them. The CDR3 runs 12 residues. The CDR3 loop is CASSFKGVEQYF. CDR3 nucleotides: TGTGCCAGCAGCTTCAAAGGGGTCGAGCAGTACTTC.

This chain links TRBV5-1 with TRBJ1-3; D possibly corresponds to TRBD1 (5 bases). CDR3 length: 17 residues. Per the germline V gene, CDR1 is SGHRS and CDR2 is YFSETQ. The ends were cut back, 0 bases at V and 0 bases at J, with 13 bases in the middle. CDR3 residues: CASSLGADRSSGNTIYF. The CDR3 bases are TGCGCCAGCAGCTTGGGGGCCGACAGAAGCTCTGGAAACACCATATATTTT.

The V call is TRBV11-2, the J call TRBJ1-1; maybe TRBD1 (5 bases). V lost 2 bases, J lost 0 bases, and 19 bases lay in between. The CDR3 sequence is 18 residues long. Germline CDR1 SGHAT, CDR2 FQNNGV. The CDR3 loop is CASSLPPEGQGLNTEAFF. CDR3 nucleotide sequence: TGTGCCAGCAGCTTACCCCCGGAGGGGCAGGGTCTGAACACTGAAGCTTTCTTT.

DNA for the CDR3: TGTGCCAGCAGCCTGGGGGGCAGAGGCTATGGCTACACCTTC. Protein sequence: CASSLGGRGYGYTF. V usage is TRBV5-6 and J usage is TRBJ1-2; TRBD1 is a possible D gene (6 bases). The germline V gene encodes CDR1 SGHDT and CDR2 YYEEEE. The CDR3 length is 14 residues. V was shortened by 4 bases and J by 4 bases, with 14 bases between the two germline ends.

The chain links TRBV9 to TRBJ2-7, with 7 positions matching TRBD2. V was clipped by 1 base and J by 5 bases; unmatched bases: 9. CDR1 is SGDLS and CDR2 is YYNGEE in the germline V gene. This CDR3 region has 15 residues. Written as DNA, the CDR3 is TGTGCCAGCAGCGTAACTAGCGTCCCGACCAACGAGCAGTACTTC. This codes for CASSVTSVPTNEQYF. Using reference TRBV9 and TRBJ2-7 for the parts outside the CDR3, the full variable domain is DSGVTQTPKHLITATGQRVTLRCSPRSGDLSVYWYQQSLDQGLQFLIQYYNGEERAKGNILERFSAQQFPDLHSELNLSSLELGDSALYFCASSVTSVPTNEQYFGPGTRLTVT.

The gene calls are TRBV9 and TRBJ2-7; TRBD2 matches 8 bases. The V gene's germline CDR1 is SGDLS and CDR2 YYNGEE. The CDR3 contains 15 residues. The J segment lost 0 bases and the V segment lost 5 bases, leaving 7 bases of the junction unmatched. CDR3 in DNA: TGTGCCAGCAGTGGACTAGCCGGTGGCTCCTACGAGCAGTACTTC. This gives the protein CASSGLAGGSYEQYF.

The gene calls are TRBV4-2 and TRBJ2-5; maybe TRBD1 (5 bases). CDR1 is LGHNA, CDR2 YNFKEQ, per germline. The germline V and J ends were trimmed by 1 base and 4 bases, with 13 bases remaining between them. The CDR3 length is 15 residues. Here the CDR3 reads CASSQVGQGSETQYF. CDR3 nucleotides: TGTGCCAGCAGCCAAGTTGGTCAGGGATCAGAGACCCAGTACTTC.

This chain connects TRBV18 to TRBJ2-7, with a possible D match to TRBD2 (7 bases). This CDR3 spans 16 amino acids. Trimming stripped 0 bases from V and 0 bases from J, with 12 bases between. The germline V gene encodes CDR1 KGHSH and CDR2 LQKENI. The CDR3 DNA reads TGTGCCAGCTCACCACCGCGAGGGGGGGCCTCCTACGAGCAGTACTTC. Residues: CASSPPRGGASYEQYF.

The CDR3 DNA reads as TGTGCCACCAGCAGAGAGACAGGGGCTCAAGAGACCCAGTACTTC. It yields the protein CATSRETGAQETQYF. V and J are TRBV15 and TRBJ2-5; 8 bases are shared with TRBD1. CDR3 length: 15 amino acids. Germline assignment: CDR1 LNHNV and CDR2 YYDKDF (reference sequence). V lost 0 bases and J lost 2; bases outside the gene matches: 2.

The chain links TRBV30 to TRBJ2-1; 10 bases agree with TRBD2. V gave up 8 bases and J gave up 5 bases; unmatched junction bases: 6. The CDR3 has 13 amino acids. CDR1 and CDR2 (germline): GTSNPN, SVGIG (reference sequence). CDR3 DNA: TGTGCCGCGGCCGGGACTAGCGACAATGAGCAGTTCTTC. It encodes CAAAGTSDNEQFF.

This chain joins TRBV18 and TRBJ1-1; 7 bases are a match to TRBD1. This CDR3 is 14 amino acids long. V lost 5 bases and J lost 3; bases outside the gene matches: 6. Per germline, CDR1 KGHSH and CDR2 LQKENI. The DNA of the CDR3 is TGTGCCAGCTCAATAGGACAGGCGGACACTGAAGCTTTCTTT. Its protein product is CASSIGQADTEAFF.

The J gene is TRBJ1-4, the V gene TRBV28; D may be TRBD1 (5 bases). This CDR3 region has 11 residues. CDR1 is MDHEN, CDR2 SYDVKM, per germline. V lost 11 bases, J lost 7 bases, and 11 bases lay in between. For the CDR3, the DNA is TGTGCCTTGGGGGGTGGTGAAAAACTGTTTTTT. Protein product: CALGGGEKLFF.